This T cell receptor beta chain was captured in a study of breast tumors, draining lymph nodes, adjacent tissues. The germline V and J ends were trimmed by 1 base and 0 bases, with 8 bases remaining between them. The length of the CDR3 is 15 residues. Germline values: CDR1 SGHVS, CDR2 FQNEAQ. Breast cancer patients provided tissue from their axillary draining lymph nodes. TCRdb re-derived calls from the multiplex PCR reads in MiXCR, one entry per CDR3 protein. The sample lists around 100,000 distinct CDR3 sequences; 21% were seen once. This clonotype was detected many times. Its matching antigen is unknown. Study results and limitations: That most tumor T cells come from lymph nodes remained unproven. Tumors had less TCR diversity than lymph nodes, more than nontumor tissue. Luminal-like breast cancer showed significantly higher tumor–nontumor repertoire similarity than basal-like.

Specimen: axillary lymph node tissue. The rearrangement joins TRBV7-8 to TRBJ2-3, with D possibly matching TRBD2 (6 bases). This TCR came from a female donor with breast cancer. Some clones in this sample may be carry-over from other donors' samples. Here the CDR3 DNA reads TGTGCCAGCAGCTTAGGAGGGACTAGCACAGATACGCAGTATTTT. Translation: CASSLGGTSTDTQYF.